This T cell receptor beta chain was sequenced during a study of cytotoxic CD8 clonotypes in ibrutinib-treated CLL (dated by TCRdb to about 2021). Some background on the complete study: The cohort was composed of around twelve relapsed/refractory and approximately 14 treatment-naive patients; IGHV unmutated status was identified in 17 patients. Partial responses were observed in about 24 patients and complete responses in 2; after a median follow-up of around 68 months, remission was maintained in roughly 15 patients and progression was observed in roughly 12. Samples at response were collected after a median of about 12 months of treatment, with a range of roughly 6 to 36 months. On average, each sample yielded some 250,000 productive templates and 85,000 to 95,000 productive rearrangements. Longitudinal samples were obtainable from about 30% of the 86 participants in the trial. Cryopreserved peripheral blood mononuclear cells were collected before treatment, at response, and at either disease progression or sustained remission. Patients were still on ibrutinib when every remission and progressive disease sample was collected. The investigation overall reported the following: Clonality rose at ibrutinib response, remained stable during sustained remission, and dropped back toward baseline at progression. Sampling times were not matched between patients in sustained remission and patients whose disease was progressing, and lymph node repertoires were not examined. Public clonotypes were rare and either shrank or stayed stable during treatment, and the rise in clonality at ibrutinib response reflected expansion of private clonotypes. Baseline clonality was found to be higher than that of age-matched healthy donors and was strongly correlated with circulating CD8+ T-cell counts.

To note about this clone: What this receptor recognizes is not known. Base quality data are lacking; no much larger clone is found one base away.

Sample time point, as interpreted from the label and publication: approximately 25 months on ibrutinib. For TCR beta library preparation, about 2.1 micrograms of genomic DNA were extracted from the cryopreserved PBMCs. Longitudinal blood samples from CLL patients on ibrutinib monotherapy were analyzed using high-throughput TCR beta sequencing. The patients were enrolled in a single-center, open-label phase 2 trial of ibrutinib monotherapy. A MiSeq instrument was used for deep resolution sequencing, which targeted depths ranging from 1 in 1 million up to 1 in 200,000 T cells, with coverage averaging 10x for each clonotype. The immunoSEQ hsTCRB Kit was used to generate the TCR beta libraries. The paper's processing steps were these. The data were analyzed with ImmunoSEQ Analyzer and ImmunoSEQ Data Assistant, and V, D and J gene assignments followed IMGT definitions. Clonality was computed as one minus normalized Shannon entropy of productive rearrangement frequencies, ranging from 0 to 1. Public clonotype analysis was restricted to overrepresented clonotypes comprising at least 0.05% of each patient's repertoire. Some 14 age-matched healthy donor repertoires from immuneACCESS served as clonality controls. The clones in this table, taken by TCRdb from immuneACCESS, are in-frame only. Not every clone is retained; where verified, under half of the shortfall comes from an unresolved V gene, and the cause of the rest is unknown. The V and J calls and the clone size are those of that table, but D and trimming were determined from the DNA. This sample lists tens of thousands of clones; 60% to 80% were detected once. The ten largest clones add up to around a fifth of the sample.

This sample comprised PBMCs, obtained after 24 months of ibrutinib treatment. This clonotype was sampled from a human donor with chronic lymphocytic leukemia.

The nucleotides read TGTGCCAGCAGTCCCACTAGCGGCTCCTACAATGAGCAGTTCTTC. It translates as CASSPTSGSYNEQFF. Here the chain combines TRBV2 and TRBJ2-1, and 8 junctional nucleotides match TRBD2. Counted from cysteine to phenylalanine, this CDR3 has 15 amino acids. Just the 45-base CDR3 DNA is kept, in frame starting at base 1. For this chain, trimming is 5 bases at the V end and 0 bases at the J end, and the number of junction bases without a gene match is 3. From the germline V gene, CDR1 is SNHLY and CDR2 is FYNNEI.